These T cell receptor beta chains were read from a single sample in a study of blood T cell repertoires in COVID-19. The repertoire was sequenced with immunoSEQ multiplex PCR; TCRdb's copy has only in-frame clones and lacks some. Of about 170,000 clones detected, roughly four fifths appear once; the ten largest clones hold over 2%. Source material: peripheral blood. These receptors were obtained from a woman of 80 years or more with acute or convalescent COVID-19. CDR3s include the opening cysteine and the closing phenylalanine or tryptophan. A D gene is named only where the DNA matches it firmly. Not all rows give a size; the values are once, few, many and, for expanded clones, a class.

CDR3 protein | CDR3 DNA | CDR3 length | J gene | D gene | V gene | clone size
CAWSADRGLGQPQHF | TGTGCCTGGAGTGCTGACAGGGGGCTAGGTCAGCCCCAGCATTTT | 15 | TRBJ1-5 | TRBD1 | TRBV30 | .
CASSQRVPGLQTVYEQYF | TGTGCCAGCAGCCAGCGGGTACCGGGACTCCAGACAGTCTACGAGCAGTACTTC | 18 | TRBJ2-7 | . | TRBV3-1/TRBV3-2 | .
CASSLKFLGQGTYEQYF | TGTGCCAGCAGTTTAAAGTTTTTAGGGCAGGGAACCTACGAGCAGTACTTC | 17 | TRBJ2-7 | . | TRBV27 | once
CASSSTPYNEQFF | TGTGCCAGCAGCTCGACACCCTACAATGAGCAGTTCTTC | 13 | TRBJ2-1 | . | TRBV6-4 | .
CAWNREETQYF | TGTGCCTGGAACAGGGAAGAGACCCAGTACTTC | 11 | TRBJ2-5 | . | TRBV30 | .
CASSPTGDQNYGYTF | TGCGCCAGCAGCCCCACAGGGGACCAAAACTATGGCTACACCTTC | 15 | TRBJ1-2 | TRBD1 | TRBV5-1 | .
CARSFGSYNEQFF | TGTGCCAGAAGCTTCGGCTCCTACAATGAGCAGTTCTTC | 13 | TRBJ2-1 | . | TRBV7-5 | .
CASSVTYEAFF | TGTGCCAGCAGTGTCACATACGAAGCTTTCTTT | 11 | TRBJ1-1 | . | TRBV28 | .
CASSFAGSGNNEQFF | TGTGCCAGCAGCTTTGCCGGGAGTGGCAACAATGAGCAGTTCTTC | 15 | TRBJ2-1 | . | TRBV11-3 | .
CASSTGQARNQPQHF | TGTGCCAGTAGTACCGGACAAGCTCGCAATCAGCCCCAGCATTTT | 15 | TRBJ1-5 | . | TRBV19 | few
CASSVGLWTSGRPTDTQYF | TGTGCCAGCAGCGTAGGCCTCTGGACTAGCGGGAGACCCACAGATACGCAGTATTTT | 19 | TRBJ2-3 | TRBD2 | TRBV9 | once
CASRSTGYEQYF | TGTGCCAGCAGATCGACAGGGTACGAGCAGTACTTC | 12 | TRBJ2-7 | TRBD1 | TRBV28 | .
CASSQQGSDTQYF | TGTGCCAGCAGCCAACAGGGTTCAGATACGCAGTATTTT | 13 | TRBJ2-3 | . | TRBV3-1/TRBV3-2 | .
CASSLARGNTEAFF | TGCGCCAGCAGCTTGGCCAGAGGGAACACTGAAGCTTTCTTT | 14 | TRBJ1-1 | . | TRBV5-1 | .
CASSSRSYGYTF | TGTGCCAGTAGTTCCCGCAGTTACGGCTACACCTTC | 12 | TRBJ1-2 | . | TRBV19 | .
CASSLEASGGGSYNEQFF | TGTGCCAGCAGCTTAGAGGCTAGCGGGGGGGGATCCTACAATGAGCAGTTCTTC | 18 | TRBJ2-1 | TRBD2 | TRBV7-6 | few
CSASQGNQPQHF | TGCAGTGCTAGTCAGGGCAATCAGCCCCAGCATTTT | 12 | TRBJ1-5 | . | TRBV20-1 | few
CASSLNPSAGDTQYF | TGCGCCAGCAGCTTGAACCCCAGCGCCGGAGATACGCAGTATTTT | 15 | TRBJ2-3 | . | TRBV5-1 | once
CASSPGATGTGEKLFF | TGTGCCAGCAGCCCCGGGGCAACAGGGACGGGTGAAAAACTGTTTTTT | 16 | TRBJ1-4 | . | TRBV3-1/TRBV3-2 | .
CASSHGLVEAEAFF | TGTGCCAGCAGCCATGGTTTAGTGGAGGCTGAAGCTTTCTTT | 14 | TRBJ1-1 | . | TRBV14 | many
CASSYLKTGTPYEQYF | TGTGCCAGCAGTTACCTTAAAACCGGGACACCCTACGAGCAGTACTTC | 16 | TRBJ2-7 | . | TRBV6-5 | .
CASSIGLETSYEQYF | TGTGCCAGTAGTATAGGGCTTGAGACAAGCTACGAGCAGTACTTC | 15 | TRBJ2-7 | . | TRBV19 | .
CASSVSSGSPSSTDTQYF | TGTGCCAGCAGTGTTTCTAGCGGGAGCCCTTCTAGTACAGATACGCAGTATTTT | 18 | TRBJ2-3 | TRBD2 | TRBV25-1 | once
CASSLNVGHYEQYF | TGTGCCAGCAGCCTTAATGTTGGACACTACGAGCAGTACTTC | 14 | TRBJ2-7 | . | TRBV3-1/TRBV3-2 | .
CASSQGLGVGAQPQHF | TGTGCCAGCAGCCAAGGACTAGGGGTAGGAGCGCAGCCCCAGCATTTT | 16 | TRBJ1-5 | . | TRBV3-1/TRBV3-2 | .
CASSPTSDTGELFF | TGTGCCAGCAGCCCGACTAGCGACACCGGGGAGCTGTTTTTT | 14 | TRBJ2-2 | TRBD2 | TRBV7-2 | few
CAWSVGGAFSGNTIYF | TGTGCCTGGAGTGTAGGGGGGGCCTTCTCTGGAAACACCATATATTTT | 16 | TRBJ1-3 | . | TRBV30 | .
CASSMGAGEQYF | TGTGCCAGCAGCATGGGGGCAGGCGAGCAGTACTTC | 12 | TRBJ2-7 | . | TRBV6-1 | .
CAISEWEKVEGQDEQFF | TGTGCCATCAGTGAGTGGGAAAAGGTCGAGGGTCAGGATGAGCAGTTCTTC | 17 | TRBJ2-1 | . | TRBV10-3 | .
CASSEQGSYNSPLHF | TGTGCCAGCAGTGAACAGGGCTCCTATAATTCACCCCTCCACTTT | 15 | TRBJ1-6 | . | TRBV2 | .
CASSQETRRLAGYGPTQYF | TGTGCCAGCAGCCAAGAGACTCGTAGACTAGCGGGATACGGCCCTACGCAGTATTTT | 19 | TRBJ2-3 | TRBD2 | TRBV3-1/TRBV3-2 | .
CASSQVSGGTFEDYGYTF | TGTGCCAGCAGCCAAGTCTCAGGGGGGACTTTCGAGGACTATGGCTACACCTTC | 18 | TRBJ1-2 | TRBD1 | TRBV4-2 | .
CASSLTGSKEKLFF | TGCGCCAGCAGCTTGACCGGGAGCAAGGAAAAACTGTTTTTT | 14 | TRBJ1-4 | . | TRBV5-1 | .
CASRRGTEPYEQYF | TGTGCCAGCAGGAGGGGGACAGAACCCTACGAGCAGTACTTC | 14 | TRBJ2-7 | TRBD1 | TRBV6-5 | .
CASSLEGGYGYTF | TGCGCCAGCAGCTTGGAAGGGGGTTATGGCTACACCTTC | 13 | TRBJ1-2 | . | TRBV5-1 | .
CASSANGQGLHEQYF | TGTGCCAGCAGCGCCAATGGACAGGGATTACACGAGCAGTACTTC | 15 | TRBJ2-7 | TRBD1 | TRBV9 | .
CASRPSGSTDTQYF | TGTGCCAGCAGGCCGAGCGGTAGCACAGATACGCAGTATTTT | 14 | TRBJ2-3 | . | TRBV5-6 | .
CASSFPDFGETQYF | TGTGCCAGCAGCTTCCCCGACTTTGGGGAGACCCAGTACTTC | 14 | TRBJ2-5 | . | TRBV5-4 | .
CASSVVGGAEAFF | TGTGCCAGCAGCGTAGTAGGGGGTGCTGAAGCTTTCTTT | 13 | TRBJ1-1 | . | TRBV9 | once